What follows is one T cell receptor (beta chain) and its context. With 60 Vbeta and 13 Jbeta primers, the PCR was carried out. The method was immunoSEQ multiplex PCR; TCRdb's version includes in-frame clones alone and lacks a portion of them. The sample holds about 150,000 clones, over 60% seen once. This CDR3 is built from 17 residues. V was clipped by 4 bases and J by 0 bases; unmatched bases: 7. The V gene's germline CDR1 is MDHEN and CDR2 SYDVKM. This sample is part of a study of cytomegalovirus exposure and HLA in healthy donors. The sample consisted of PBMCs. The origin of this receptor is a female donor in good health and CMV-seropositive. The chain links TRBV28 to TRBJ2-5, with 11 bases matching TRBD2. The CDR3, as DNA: TGTGCCAGCAGTTCAACCCGGACTAGCGGGTACCAAGAGACCCAGTACTTC. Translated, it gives CASSSTRTSGYQETQYF.